This TCR beta chain was found in a study of blood T cell repertoires in COVID-19. Sequencing was performed with immunoSEQ multiplex PCR; in TCRdb, only in-frame clones are kept and a portion is missing. The sample yields more than 150,000 clones, more than 65% seen once. With 3 bases clipped from V and 5 bases from J, the junction kept 8 bases outside the gene matches. This CDR3 contains 15 residues. Per the germline V gene, CDR1 is LNHNV and CDR2 is YYDKDF (reference sequence). The genes are TRBV15 and TRBJ2-7; 9 nucleotides agree with TRBD1. This TCR came from a woman aged 45-60 years with acute or convalescent COVID-19. Sequencing used peripheral blood. This CDR3 reads CATSSLTGGQNEQYF. CDR3 DNA: TGTGCCACCAGCAGCCTTACAGGGGGCCAAAACGAGCAGTACTTC.